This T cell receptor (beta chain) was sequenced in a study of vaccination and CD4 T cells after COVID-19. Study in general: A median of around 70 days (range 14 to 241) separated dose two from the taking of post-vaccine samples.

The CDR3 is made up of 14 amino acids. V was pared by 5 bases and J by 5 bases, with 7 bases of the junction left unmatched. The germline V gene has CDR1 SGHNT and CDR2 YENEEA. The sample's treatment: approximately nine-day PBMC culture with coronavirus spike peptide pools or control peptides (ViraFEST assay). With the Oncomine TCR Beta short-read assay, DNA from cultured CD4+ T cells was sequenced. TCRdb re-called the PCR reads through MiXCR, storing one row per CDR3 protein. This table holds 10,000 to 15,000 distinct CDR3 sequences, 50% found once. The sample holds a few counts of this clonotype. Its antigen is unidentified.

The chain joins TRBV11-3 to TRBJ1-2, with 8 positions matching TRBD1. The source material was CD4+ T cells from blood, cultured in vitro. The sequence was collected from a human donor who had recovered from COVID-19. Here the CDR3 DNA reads TGTGCCAGCAGCAATCCAGGGGGCTCTTATGGCTACACCTTC. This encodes CASSNPGGSYGYTF.